The clone carrying this TCR beta chain was counted ten times or more. The sample originates from a study of T cells after yellow fever vaccination. Across the study: Fractions of limited cellularity were prepared by means of SMART-Seq v4 Ultra Low Input. The study's findings and limits: The study noted that FACS-sorted repertoires could contain abundant clonotypes contaminating from the bulk population. Practically every clonotype that responded to the vaccine could not be detected in sorted memory subsets on day 0.

The germline CDR1 and CDR2 sequences are KGHSH and LQKENI. V lost 2 bases to trimming and J lost 2 bases, with 15 bases between them. CDR3 size: 16 residues. TCRdb re-called the 5' RACE reads with MiXCR, one entry per CDR3 protein. Of 50,000 to 60,000 distinct CDR3 sequences detected, approximately 5.7% appear once; the ten largest clones hold about a third. This sample comprised PBMCs, either bulk or a sorted T-cell subset (CD4+, CD8+, memory, or dextramer-sorted; not recorded which), obtained on the day of the yellow fever booster vaccination. The J gene is TRBJ1-2, the V gene TRBV18, with D hard to call. The source is a man aged 18 to 30 who received the YFV17D yellow fever vaccine. CDR3 sequence reads: CASSPSWYRVNYGYTF. The DNA of the CDR3 is TGTGCCAGCTCACCATCTTGGTATCGAGTAAACTATGGCTACACCTTC.